This T cell receptor beta chain comes out of a study of blood T cell repertoires in COVID-19. V gave up 6 bases and J gave up 8 bases; unmatched junction bases: 8. The germline CDR1 and CDR2 sequences are SEHNR and FQNEAQ (reference sequence). The CDR3 has 13 amino acids. TCRdb keeps only in-frame clones here, not all; method: immunoSEQ multiplex PCR. The sample carries about 240,000 clones, about 80% recorded once. This sequence was found in a woman at least 80 years old with acute or convalescent COVID-19. The gene calls are TRBV7-9 and TRBJ1-1, with 8 bases identical to TRBD1. Source material: peripheral blood. The CDR3 DNA reads as TGTGCCAGCAGACCGGGACAGGTTGCCGAAGCTTTCTTT. Its protein product is CASRPGQVAEAFF.